The 30 T cell receptor beta chains below were found in one sample sequenced in a study of neurological immune-mediated disorders. TCRdb reanalysed the 5' RACE reads using MiXCR and keeps one entry per CDR3 protein. Among fewer than 50,000 distinct CDR3 sequences, over 8.5% were seen once, and the ten largest hold roughly 4%. Indicated time point: technical triplicate 1. Sequences were obtained from PBMCs. These TCRs come from a man in his 60s with HTLV-1-associated myelopathy (HAM/TSP).

This clonotype showed up many times. The chain recombines TRBV20-1 with TRBJ2-7; D possibly corresponds to TRBD2 (5 bases). This CDR3 has 14 residues. V lost 3 bases, J lost 3 bases, and 15 bases lay in between. Germline V gene sequence: CDR1 DFQATT, CDR2 SNEGSKA (reference sequence). The chain's CDR3 is CSASLPDLIYEQYF. DNA for the CDR3: TGCAGTGCTAGCCTCCCGGACTTGATCTACGAGCAGTACTTC.

This clonotype was detected ten times or more. The chain is built from TRBV6-5 and TRBJ1-6; D is perhaps TRBD1 (5 bases). The CDR3 sequence is 18 residues long. Per the germline V gene, CDR1 is MNHEY and CDR2 is SVGAGI. V was shortened by 0 bases and J by 5 bases, with 17 bases between the two germline ends. The CDR3 here is CASSYSSTPGWDNSPLHF. In DNA form, the CDR3 reads TGTGCCAGCAGTTACTCCTCTACCCCAGGGTGGGATAATTCACCCCTCCACTTT.

This clonotype was recorded many times. The chain employs TRBV7-8 and TRBJ2-7; unclear D gene. V lost 1 base, J lost 5 bases, and 15 bases lay in between. The CDR3 consists of 15 residues. Germline loops: CDR1 SGHVS, CDR2 FQNEAQ. The CDR3 here is CASSLDGQVGNEQYF. CDR3 sequence (DNA): TGTGCCAGCAGCTTAGACGGGCAGGTTGGGAACGAGCAGTACTTC.

Only a few counts were recorded for this clonotype. This sequence joins TRBV29-1 and TRBJ2-7; D gene uncertain. V shed 6 bases and J shed 4 bases, with 10 bases lying between them. CDR1 and CDR2 (germline): SQVTM, ANQGSEA. This CDR3 has 11 residues. CDR3 coding DNA: TGCAGCGTCCTACTTCAGTACGAGCAGTACTTC. Its protein product is CSVLLQYEQYF.

This clonotype was seen many times. The genes are TRBV9 and TRBJ1-1; no definite D call. Germline CDR1 reads SGDLS; CDR2 reads YYNGEE. Trimming took 0 bases from V and 2 from J, leaving 8 bases between them. The CDR3 loop spans 14 amino acids. This CDR3 reads CASSVGADNTEAFF. CDR3 nucleotide sequence: TGTGCCAGCAGCGTAGGGGCGGATAACACTGAAGCTTTCTTT.

This clonotype was picked up many times. The V call is TRBV28, the J call TRBJ1-1; D unresolved. Germline loops: CDR1 MDHEN, CDR2 SYDVKM. Trimming left V 10 bases short and J 9 bases short, with 18 bases between. The CDR3 totals 12 residues. The CDR3 nucleotides read TGTGCCAACCAAAGACCGGGAGGGCAAGCTTTCTTT. Translating gives CANQRPGGQAFF. The entire variable domain, with the rest obtained from reference TRBV28 and TRBJ1-1, is as follows: DVKVTQSSRYLVKRTGEKVFLECVQDMDHENMFWYRQDPGLGLRLIYFSYDVKMKEKGDIPEGYSVSREKKERFSLILESASTNQTSMYLCANQRPGGQAFFGQGTRLTVV.

This clonotype is deemed medium-sized. This chain uses TRBV20-1 with TRBJ2-3; 8 bases are shared with TRBD2. The CDR3 is 14 amino acids. The V segment lost 6 bases and the J segment 6 bases; nucleotides outside the gene matches: 11. From germline, CDR1 is DFQATT and CDR2 SNEGSKA (reference sequence). CDR3 coding DNA: TGCAGTGCCCAGACGGGAGGGCCGAAGGATACGCAGTATTTT. It is translated as CSAQTGGPKDTQYF.

At least ten counts were recorded for this clonotype. V usage is TRBV6-2 or TRBV6-3 and J usage is TRBJ1-4, with no clear D. This CDR3 contains 13 residues. Trimming shortened V by 6 bases and J by 8 bases, and 13 bases separated the two germline ends. The germline CDR1 and CDR2 sequences are MNHEY and SVGEGT. CDR3 region: CASSPTSLEKLFF. The CDR3 nucleotides are TGTGCCAGCAGCCCGACCTCCTTGGAAAAACTGTTTTTT.

The chain combines TRBV6-5 with TRBJ2-7; TRBD2 agrees at 9 bases. Germline values: CDR1 MNHEY, CDR2 SVGAGI. The CDR3 runs 15 residues. Trimming took 4 bases from V and 7 from J; bases not matched to a gene: 11. The CDR3 region is CASSWGSGSGQEQYF. DNA for the CDR3: TGTGCCAGCAGTTGGGGTAGCGGGAGTGGTCAGGAGCAGTACTTC.

In this sample, this clonotype turned up many times. The genes are TRBV25-1 and TRBJ2-5, with 9 bases aligning to TRBD2. Unmatched junction bases numbered 6, after V lost 1 base and J lost 3 bases. Per the germline V gene, CDR1 is MGHDK and CDR2 is SYGVNS. The CDR3 consists of 16 residues. The CDR3 loop is CASSESVSGRKETQYF. In DNA form, the CDR3 reads TGTGCCAGCAGTGAATCGGTTAGCGGGAGAAAAGAGACCCAGTACTTC.

Many counts were recorded for this clonotype. CDR3 nucleotides: TGCGCCAGCAGCTTGGAGAGAAGGGGGGCTCGAGCTTTCTTT. Protein product: CASSLERRGARAFF. The rearrangement links TRBV5-1 to TRBJ1-1; perhaps TRBD1 as D (6 bases). Per the germline V gene, CDR1 is SGHRS and CDR2 is YFSETQ. The CDR3 consists of 14 residues. V lost 0 bases, J lost 10 bases, and 16 bases lay in between.

This clonotype was observed at least ten times. In nucleotides, the CDR3 is TGCAGTGCCCGTGGACAGGACACTCAGCCCCAGCATTTT. Protein: CSARGQDTQPQHF. This chain connects TRBV20-1 to TRBJ1-5; 7 nucleotides line up with TRBD1. The CDR3 is 13 residues long. V lost 6 bases and J lost 6; bases outside the gene matches: 8. Per the germline V gene, CDR1 is DFQATT and CDR2 is SNEGSKA (reference sequence).

This clonotype was detected many times. CDR3 nucleotides: TGCGCCAGCAGCTTGAGCCAAGAGACCCAGTACTTC. Translated: CASSLSQETQYF. The gene calls are TRBV5-1 and TRBJ2-5; no clear D. Germline loops: CDR1 SGHRS, CDR2 YFSETQ. The V and J ends lost 1 base and 1 base respectively, with 2 bases between them. This CDR3 is built from 12 residues.

There are many counts of this clonotype. The rearrangement uses TRBV29-1 and TRBJ1-2; D may be TRBD1 (5 bases). The CDR3 has 16 amino acids. Germline V lookup: CDR1 SQVTM, CDR2 ANQGSEA. Trimming removed 0 bases from V and 8 bases from J, with 22 bases in between. The CDR3 spells CSVEDPGQGGFLGYTF. DNA of the CDR3: TGCAGCGTTGAAGATCCTGGCCAGGGAGGGTTTCTGGGCTACACCTTC.

This clonotype has a count of ten or more. The chain uses TRBV24-1 and TRBJ1-2, with D maybe TRBD1 (6 bases). The CDR3 sequence is 18 residues long. V was cut by 2 bases and J by 4 bases, with 22 bases left in between. Germline CDR1 reads KGHDR; CDR2 reads SFDVKD. For the CDR3, the DNA is TGTGCCACCAGTGATTCCCACGGGGAGGGGGGCATCGGCTATGGCTACACCTTC. Encoded protein: CATSDSHGEGGIGYGYTF.

This clonotype has a count of ten or more. The V call is TRBV5-1, the J call TRBJ2-7; 7 nucleotides agree with TRBD2. The V gene end was trimmed by 4 bases and the J gene end by 6 bases; junction bases not matched to a gene: 13. CDR1 is SGHRS, CDR2 YFSETQ, per germline. This CDR3 comprises 15 residues. CDR3 in amino acids: CASSPRVAGEGEQYF. The CDR3 DNA reads as TGCGCCAGCAGCCCCCGGGTTGCGGGAGAAGGCGAGCAGTACTTC. The full variable domain, with the rest looked up from reference TRBV5-1 and TRBJ2-7, is KAGVTQTPRYLIKTRGQQVTLSCSPISGHRSVSWYQQTPGQGLQFLFEYFSETQRNKGNFPGRFSGRQFSNSRSEMNVSTLELGDSALYLCASSPRVAGEGEQYFGPGTRLTVT.

There are many counts of this clonotype. CDR3 sequence: CASSSDSTGRRGTGELFF. CDR3 DNA sequence: TGCGCCAGCAGCTCGGATTCGACGGGGCGCCGCGGGACCGGGGAGCTGTTTTTT. The chain joins TRBV5-1 to TRBJ2-2; D assignment may be TRBD1 or TRBD2 (5 bases each). The germline V gene encodes CDR1 SGHRS and CDR2 YFSETQ. CDR3 length equals 18 residues. V was shortened by 3 bases and J by 5 bases, with 23 bases between the two germline ends.

The genes are TRBV7-6 and TRBJ2-7; 14 bases match TRBD2. The CDR3 extends over 18 amino acids. Germline V gene sequence: CDR1 SGHVS, CDR2 FNYEAQ. Trimming cost V 1 base and J 4 bases; bases outside gene matches: 9. The CDR3 sequence is CASSLGWRGTSGSYEQYF. CDR3 bases: TGTGCCAGCAGCTTAGGTTGGCGGGGGACTAGCGGGAGTTACGAGCAGTACTTC.

Notes on this clonotype: The DNA is left out, because the CDR3 cannot be placed on it with certainty; the CDR3 is given as TCRdb lists it. The CDR3 reads CASSFYICSARGLQETQYF. V usage is TRBV9 and J usage is TRBJ2-5; whether TRBD2, the table's D call, matches the DNA was not checked. The CDR3 spans 19 amino acids, including both terminal residues. Germline assignment: CDR1 SGDLS and CDR2 YYNGEE.

This clonotype was seen repeatedly, ten times or more. The CDR3 is CASSPAWGGAYEQYF. CDR3 nucleotide sequence: TGTGCCAGCAGCCCCGCGTGGGGTGGGGCCTACGAGCAGTACTTC. The chain joins TRBV9 to TRBJ2-7; D gene unclear. V shed 4 bases and J shed 2 bases, with 16 bases lying between them. The CDR3 totals 15 residues. Germline V gene data show CDR1 as SGDLS and CDR2 as YYNGEE.

There are many counts of this clonotype. This chain's CDR3 is CASSQVLVSYNEQFF. CDR3 DNA sequence: TGTGCCAGCAGCCAAGTCCTGGTCTCCTACAATGAGCAGTTCTTC. The chain links TRBV3-1 to TRBJ2-1; D remains ambiguous. CDR3 length: 15 residues. Germline-derived CDR1 and CDR2 are LGHDT and YNNKEL (reference sequence). Trimming removed 1 base from V and 0 bases from J, with 7 bases in between.

This clonotype was picked up many times. The gene calls are TRBV6-2 or TRBV6-3 and TRBJ2-5, with unresolved D. Germline lookup yields CDR1 MNHEY and CDR2 SVGEGT. Trimming cost V 5 bases and J 2 bases, with 9 bases left between them. The CDR3 sequence is 13 residues long. Here the CDR3 DNA reads TGTGCCAGCAGTCCGGAACCTCAAGAGACCCAGTACTTC. It specifies CASSPEPQETQYF.

In its sample, this clonotype was seen many times. The chain combines TRBV5-6 with TRBJ2-1; 11 bases agree with TRBD1. Germline V gives CDR1 SGHDT, CDR2 YYEEEE. J gave up 9 bases and V 2 bases, and 7 bases lay outside the gene matches. The CDR3 covers 15 residues. For the CDR3, the DNA is TGTGCCAGCAGCTTCCTGGACAGGGGGCCGGTTGAGCAGTTCTTC. Amino acids: CASSFLDRGPVEQFF.

This clonotype was seen many times. The chain links TRBV7-2 to TRBJ2-5; D may match TRBD1 or TRBD2 (6 bases each). CDR3 length: 15 amino acids. The V gene lost 5 bases and the J gene lost 2 bases, with 15 bases spanning the gap. Germline CDR1 is SGHTA and CDR2 is FQGNSA. The CDR3 sequence is CASSGGGGRQETQYF. CDR3 DNA: TGTGCCAGCAGCGGAGGAGGGGGGCGGCAAGAGACCCAGTACTTC.

This clonotype was recorded at least ten times. Given a much more abundant clone one base away, this may be a read error. The chain combines TRBV7-8 with TRBJ2-1, with D uncertain. Germline V gives CDR1 SGHVS, CDR2 FQNEAQ. V shed 7 bases and J shed 9 bases, with 22 bases lying between them. This CDR3 spans 15 amino acids. This chain's CDR3 is CASNPLALPEFEQFF. Here the CDR3 DNA reads TGTGCCAGCAACCCCCTGGCACTGCCGGAGTTTGAGCAGTTCTTC.

Many counts were recorded for this clonotype. The V gene is TRBV5-1, the J gene TRBJ2-7, with D possibly matching TRBD1 (5 bases). The ends were cut back, 1 base at V and 3 bases at J, with 14 bases in the middle. The CDR3 length is 15 residues. CDR1 and CDR2 from the germline V gene are SGHRS and YFSETQ. CDR3 sequence reads: CASSLSRGSHYEQYF. The CDR3 region has the DNA TGCGCCAGCAGCTTGTCTAGGGGCTCTCACTACGAGCAGTACTTC.

This clonotype appeared a single time. The rearrangement links TRBV11-1 to TRBJ2-2, with 12 bases identical to TRBD2. The CDR3 contains 16 residues. Germline V gene data show CDR1 as SGHAT and CDR2 as FQDESV (reference sequence). This CDR3 reads CSISLRLAGAGGELFF. CDR3 in DNA: TGTTCCATCAGCTTACGACTAGCGGGAGCGGGCGGGGAGCTGTTTTTT.

This clonotype was observed at least ten times. The rearrangement links TRBV6-5 to TRBJ2-1, with D possibly TRBD1 on 5 matching bases. Germline V gives CDR1 MNHEY, CDR2 SVGAGI. There are 14 residues in the CDR3. The V end was cut by 2 bases, the J end by 7 bases, with 12 bases between. CDR3 nucleotide sequence: TGTGCCAGCAGTTACCTCTCGACAGCGAATGAGCAGTTCTTC. Protein product: CASSYLSTANEQFF.

This clonotype has only a few counts. The V and J genes are TRBV7-2 and TRBJ2-7; D call uncertain. Germline CDR1 SGHTA, CDR2 FQGNSA. CDR3 length equals 15 residues. V was shortened by 1 base and J by 0 bases, with 10 bases between the two germline ends. CDR3 in DNA: TGTGCCAGCAGCTTAGTAGGGCAGACCTCCTACGAGCAGTACTTC. Translated: CASSLVGQTSYEQYF. Drawing the rest from reference TRBV7-2 and TRBJ2-7, the complete variable domain is GAGVSQSPSNKVTEKGKDVELRCDPISGHTALYWYRQSLGQGLEFLIYFQGNSAPDKSGLPSDRFSAERTGGSVSTLTIQRTQQEDSAVYLCASSLVGQTSYEQYFGPGTRLTVT.

This clonotype was counted many times. The rearrangement uses TRBV7-2 and TRBJ2-1; the match to TRBD1 covers 8 bases. The CDR3 is 14 amino acids. The germline V gene encodes CDR1 SGHTA and CDR2 FQGNSA. With 9 bases clipped from V and 0 bases from J, the junction kept 4 bases outside the gene matches. This chain's CDR3 is CASKGQDSYNEQFF. CDR3 sequence (DNA): TGTGCCAGTAAGGGACAGGACTCCTACAATGAGCAGTTCTTC.